The next 25 T cell receptor beta chains were all read from a single sample in a study of regulatory T cells in long-lasting Graves disease. Described time point: newly diagnosed GD, antithyroid drugs for less than 3 months. There was RNA extracted from PBMCs, and the TCR library was made from it. Both iRepertoire HTBI primers and Arm-PCR of CDR3 regions were used to build the TCR beta libraries. Each CDR3 protein is one row after TCRdb ran MiXCR on the multiplex PCR reads. The sample records some 230,000 distinct CDR3 sequences, approximately 20% being singletons. Here the sequenced sample was peripheral blood mononuclear cells (PBMCs), taken at new diagnosis, from a patient treated with antithyroid drugs. These receptors were collected from a female donor with Graves disease.

On this clonotype itself: A single base separates this from a much larger clone, so it may be a read error. Because the CDR3's place on the DNA is in doubt, the DNA is left out and the CDR3 is given as listed by TCRdb. The chain combines TRBV9 with TRBJ2-1; the D call TRBD2 from the table was never checked on the DNA. The germline gives CDR1 SGDLS, CDR2 YYNGEE. The CDR3 has 16 amino acids, counting both end residues. The CDR3 sequence: CASSVVAGGTYNEQCF.

Many counts were recorded for this clonotype. The chain couples TRBV7-9 to TRBJ2-5; D is perhaps TRBD2 (6 bases). V gave up 2 bases and J gave up 2 bases, with 12 bases separating them. The CDR3 is 15 residues long. Germline lookup yields CDR1 SEHNR and CDR2 FQNEAQ (reference sequence). CDR3 sequence reads: CASSLRRSGQETQYF. The CDR3 nucleotides are TGTGCCAGCAGCTTAAGGCGTAGCGGACAAGAGACCCAGTACTTC. Combining the CDR3 with reference TRBV7-9 and TRBJ2-5 gives the whole variable domain DTGVSQNPRHKITKRGQNVTFRCDPISEHNRLYWYRQTLGQGPEFLTYFQNEAQLEKSRLLSDRFSAERPKGSFSTLEIQRTEQGDSAMYLCASSLRRSGQETQYFGPGTRLLVL.

There are many counts of this clonotype. The J gene is TRBJ2-2, the V gene TRBV14, with a tentative D call TRBD2 (5 bases). The germline V and J ends were trimmed by 0 bases and 7 bases, with 9 bases remaining between them. The CDR3 has 14 amino acids. Germline CDR1 reads SGHDN; CDR2 reads FVKESK. The CDR3 loop is CASSQDRESGELFF. CDR3 nucleotide sequence: TGTGCCAGCAGCCAAGATCGGGAAAGCGGGGAGCTGTTTTTT.

This chain uses TRBV13 with TRBJ1-1, with unresolved D. The germline V gene has CDR1 PRHDT and CDR2 FYEKMQ (reference sequence). CDR3 length: 14 residues. Trimming shortened V by 6 bases and J by 4 bases, and 15 bases separated the two germline ends. Here the CDR3 reads CASRRAVSFTEAFF. CDR3 bases: TGTGCCAGCAGGCGGGCTGTTTCGTTCACTGAAGCTTTCTTT.

This clonotype was recorded at least ten times. The chain recombines TRBV2 with TRBJ2-2; weak D call: TRBD1 (6 bases). Germline-derived CDR1 and CDR2 are SNHLY and FYNNEI. V dropped 3 bases and J dropped 3 bases, with 8 bases sitting between them. The CDR3 contains 14 residues. As DNA, the CDR3 is TGTGCCAGCAGTGACGACAGGTACACCGGGGAGCTGTTTTTT. It yields the protein CASSDDRYTGELFF.

This clonotype was detected ten times or more. This chain links TRBV3-1 with TRBJ2-7; a possible D gene is TRBD1 (6 bases). The CDR3 is 17 residues long. V lost 0 bases and J 3 bases, leaving 18 bases between the germline ends. Germline V gene sequence: CDR1 LGHDT, CDR2 YNNKEL (reference sequence). CDR3: CASSQEAGVIGSYEQYF. DNA for the CDR3: TGTGCCAGCAGCCAAGAAGCAGGGGTGATAGGAAGCTACGAGCAGTACTTC.

This clonotype has ten or more counts. Written as DNA, the CDR3 is TGCGCCAGCAGCCCCGGACAGGGACGGAGTGAAAAACTGTTTTTT. Its protein is CASSPGQGRSEKLFF. The rearrangement uses TRBV5-1 and TRBJ1-4, with 8 bases identical to TRBD1. This CDR3 has 15 residues. V lost 4 bases, J lost 7 bases, and 9 bases stayed unmatched. The germline CDR1 and CDR2 sequences are SGHRS and YFSETQ.

This clonotype was seen a handful of times. The chain is built from TRBV5-1 and TRBJ2-1; 7 positions match TRBD2. V gave up 4 bases and J gave up 5 bases; unmatched junction bases: 3. CDR3 length equals 13 residues. Germline loops: CDR1 SGHRS, CDR2 YFSETQ. This chain's CDR3 is CASSAGTNNEQFF. The DNA for the CDR3 is TGCGCCAGCAGCGCCGGGACTAACAATGAGCAGTTCTTC. Drawing the rest from reference TRBV5-1 and TRBJ2-1, the complete variable domain is KAGVTQTPRYLIKTRGQQVTLSCSPISGHRSVSWYQQTPGQGLQFLFEYFSETQRNKGNFPGRFSGRQFSNSRSEMNVSTLELGDSALYLCASSAGTNNEQFFGPGTRLTVL.

This chain joins TRBV12-3 or TRBV12-4 and TRBJ2-3; TRBD2 agrees at 13 bases. V trimming: 6 bases; J trimming: 6 bases; junction bases outside the gene matches: 12. This CDR3 contains 17 residues. For the CDR3, the DNA is TGTGCCAGCAGACCGACTCGGACTAGCGGGAGTGGTGATACGCAGTATTTT. It codes for CASRPTRTSGSGDTQYF.

This clonotype has at least ten counts. The J gene is TRBJ2-7, the V gene TRBV12-3 or TRBV12-4; D gene ambiguous. V was pared by 1 base and J by 3 bases, with 7 bases between. The CDR3 length is 13 residues. CDR3 nucleotide sequence: TGTGCCAGCAGTTTAGGGGGTGGCTACGAGCAGTACTTC. Its translation is CASSLGGGYEQYF.

This clonotype was detected ten times or more. The chain carries TRBV6-1 and TRBJ1-3; D is uncertain. V was shortened by 6 bases and J by 0 bases, with 6 bases between the two germline ends. This CDR3 has 13 residues. The germline gives CDR1 MNHNS, CDR2 SASEGT. CDR3 region: CASRQNSGNTIYF. DNA for the CDR3: TGTGCCAGCAGACAGAACTCTGGAAACACCATATATTTT.

This clonotype has ten or more counts. The V and J genes are TRBV12-5 and TRBJ1-1; D gene unclear. The length of the CDR3 is 14 residues. The germline CDR1 and CDR2 sequences are LGHNT and FRNRAP. V dropped 7 bases and J dropped 4 bases, with 16 bases sitting between them. The DNA for the CDR3 is TGTGCTAGTGCCGCAGCGGGGTTCTTCACTGAAGCTTTCTTT. Its protein product is CASAAAGFFTEAFF.

The table lists this clonotype with many counts. The genes are TRBV29-1 and TRBJ2-1; 13 nucleotides line up with TRBD2. The V gene end was trimmed by 7 bases and the J gene end by 6 bases; junction bases not matched to a gene: 9. This CDR3 spans 15 amino acids. Germline lookup yields CDR1 SQVTM and CDR2 ANQGSEA. In nucleotides, the CDR3 is TGCAGCGCCGTGGGGACTAGCGGGAACACCAATGAGCAGTTCTTC. Amino acid sequence: CSAVGTSGNTNEQFF.

This clonotype occurred many times. The genes are TRBV28 and TRBJ2-1; D is unclear. The CDR3 loop spans 15 amino acids. V dropped 3 bases and J dropped 0 bases, with 9 bases sitting between them. Per germline, CDR1 MDHEN and CDR2 SYDVKM. In nucleotides, the CDR3 is TGTGCCAGCAGTTTGGGCGTCTACTCCTACAATGAGCAGTTCTTC. Protein: CASSLGVYSYNEQFF.

This clonotype was observed many times. The rearrangement uses TRBV6-5 and TRBJ2-2; D is uncertain. V was trimmed by 2 bases and J by 5 bases, leaving 3 bases between them. This CDR3 has 12 amino acids. Germline CDR1 is MNHEY and CDR2 is SVGAGI. CDR3 sequence reads: CASSYGTGELFF. The CDR3 nucleotides read TGTGCCAGCAGTTACGGGACCGGGGAGCTGTTTTTT.

The chain has TRBV5-6 and TRBJ1-3, with D maybe TRBD1 (6 bases). The CDR3 runs 13 residues. CDR1 and CDR2 from the germline V gene are SGHDT and YYEEEE. Trimming cost V 6 bases and J 4 bases, with 11 bases left between them. The CDR3 protein is CASNTGSGNTIYF. In DNA, the CDR3 is TGTGCCAGCAACACAGGGTCCGGAAACACCATATATTTT.

This clonotype was picked up many times. The chain recombines TRBV12-3 or TRBV12-4 with TRBJ2-6; a possible D gene is TRBD2 (6 bases). CDR3 length: 14 residues. Trimming cost V 3 bases and J 7 bases, with 10 bases left between them. The CDR3 reads CASSFRGGANVLTF. The CDR3 bases are TGTGCCAGCAGTTTTAGGGGAGGTGCCAACGTCCTGACTTTC.

This clonotype was seen repeatedly, ten times or more. The CDR3 DNA sequence: TGTGCCAGCAGAGGCTGGACAGGGGAAAGGGGTGAAAAACTGTTTTTT. Encoded protein: CASRGWTGERGEKLFF. The chain joins TRBV28 to TRBJ1-4; 9 bases map to TRBD1. Germline V gives CDR1 MDHEN, CDR2 SYDVKM. This CDR3 region has 16 residues. The J segment lost 7 bases and the V segment lost 6 bases, leaving 12 bases of the junction unmatched.

This clonotype has at least ten counts. This sequence joins TRBV9 and TRBJ2-7; D is uncertain. Deletions cut 0 bases from V and 6 bases from J, with 10 bases between. CDR1 is SGDLS, CDR2 YYNGEE, per germline. This CDR3 spans 13 amino acids. For the CDR3, the DNA is TGTGCCAGCAGCGTAGATATGGGCCCCGAGCAGTACTTC. This translates into CASSVDMGPEQYF.

This clonotype was seen repeatedly, ten times or more. The junction departs from germline at one end; a sequencing error may be responsible. The gene calls are TRBV7-9 and TRBJ1-2, with a tentative D call TRBD1 (5 bases). This CDR3 is built from 13 residues. Germline values: CDR1 SEHNR, CDR2 FQNEAQ (reference sequence). CDR3 sequence (DNA): TGTGCCAGCAGCTTAGATATAGGGGAGGCACTTCTCTTC. This encodes CASSLDIGEALLF.

This clonotype was counted at least ten times. The chain combines TRBV19 with TRBJ1-6, with D perhaps TRBD1 (5 bases). Looked up from germline, CDR1 is LNHDA and CDR2 is SQIVND (reference sequence). This CDR3 contains 14 residues. V lost 5 bases and J lost 2, with 7 bases in between. The CDR3 here is CASSDSPYNSPLHF. The CDR3 coding sequence is TGTGCCAGTAGTGACAGCCCCTATAATTCACCCCTCCACTTT.

Comment on this clonotype: A read error is likely here: a far larger clone is one base away. The J gene is TRBJ2-3, the V gene TRBV10-3, with 9 positions matching TRBD2. The CDR3 loop spans 16 amino acids. Germline CDR1 reads ENHRY; CDR2 reads SYGVKD. J was trimmed by 3 bases and V by 3 bases; bases with no gene match: 7. The CDR3 DNA follows: TGTGCCATCAGTGAACCATCCAGCGGGAGGACAGATACGCAGTATTTT. It is translated as CAISEPSSGRTDTQYF.

This clonotype was found many times. The chain has TRBV14 and TRBJ2-2; 7 bases align to TRBD1. The germline V gene has CDR1 SGHDN and CDR2 FVKESK. The CDR3 extends over 17 amino acids. Losses at the gene ends were 4 bases for V and 3 bases for J; bases not matched to a gene: 11. CDR3: CASSRDSRRSDTGELFF. CDR3 in DNA: TGTGCCAGCAGCCGGGACAGCCGGAGGTCGGACACCGGGGAGCTGTTTTTT. Drawing the rest from reference TRBV14 and TRBJ2-2, the complete variable domain is EAGVTQFPSHSVIEKGQTVTLRCDPISGHDNLYWYRRVMGKEIKFLLHFVKESKQDESGMPNNRFLAERTGGTYSTLKVQPAELEDSGVYFCASSRDSRRSDTGELFFGEGSRLTVL.

At least ten counts were recorded for this clonotype. Sequence at one end of the junction differs from germline and may be a read error. The chain carries TRBV3-1 and TRBJ2-7; the D gene is possibly TRBD2 (6 bases). In germline, CDR1 is LGHDT, CDR2 YNNKEL (reference sequence). The CDR3 totals 18 residues. The CDR3 DNA is TGTGCCAGCAGCCAAGATTTCAGAGGCGGGATTCGCATCTACGAACAGTACTTC. Its translation is CASSQDFRGGIRIYEQYF.

This clonotype was picked up many times. The gene calls are TRBV12-3 or TRBV12-4 and TRBJ2-5; 9 bases align to TRBD1. V shed 4 bases, J shed 5 bases, and the junction held 5 bases outside the gene matches. The CDR3 is made up of 14 amino acids. The DNA for the CDR3 is TGTGCCAGCAGTTCCCGGACAGGGGTGGAGACCCAGTACTTC. This codes for CASSSRTGVETQYF.